Each of the 15 T cell receptor beta chains below was sequenced from the same sample in a study of neurological immune-mediated disorders. Regarding time point: longitudinal time-point 3. TCRdb re-derived calls from the 5' RACE reads in MiXCR, one entry per CDR3 protein. The repertoire holds around 97,000 distinct CDR3 sequences, with 10% to 11% as singletons. Sequencing used PBMCs. These receptor sequences come from a female donor with HTLV-1-associated myelopathy (HAM/TSP).

This clonotype was seen many times. The chain links TRBV5-1 to TRBJ2-7; TRBD1 is a possible D gene (7 bases). The CDR3 extends over 14 amino acids. Germline CDR1 SGHRS, CDR2 YFSETQ. V lost 3 bases and J lost 4, with 14 bases in between. CDR3: CASSSPGGLYEQYF. CDR3 sequence (DNA): TGCGCCAGCAGCTCCCCAGGGGGGCTATACGAGCAGTACTTC.

A note on this clonotype: An end of the junction does not agree with germline; a read error may underlie this. This sequence joins TRBV15 and TRBJ2-7, with D possibly matching TRBD1 (5 bases). Germline assignment: CDR1 LNHNV and CDR2 YYDKDF (reference sequence). The CDR3 extends over 13 amino acids. This CDR3 reads CATSRDTGYEQYF. CDR3 bases: TGTGCTACCAGCAGAGATACAGGCTACGAGCAGTACTTC.

This clonotype came up a few times. This chain joins TRBV28 and TRBJ2-5; the match to TRBD1 covers 9 bases. CDR3 length: 16 residues. Germline V gene sequence: CDR1 MDHEN, CDR2 SYDVKM. V was pared by 4 bases and J by 5 bases, with 11 bases of the junction left unmatched. The CDR3 is CASSYRDRAYTETQYF. CDR3 bases: TGTGCCAGCAGTTACCGGGACAGGGCGTACACGGAGACCCAGTACTTC.

The chain recombines TRBV4-1 with TRBJ2-1; 8 positions match TRBD2. J gave up 0 bases and V 2 bases, and 3 bases lay outside the gene matches. The CDR3 contains 16 residues. Germline CDR1 and CDR2: MGHRA and YSYEKL. The CDR3 nucleotides are TGCGCCAGCAGCCAATGGACTAGCAGCTCCTACAATGAGCAGTTCTTC. It codes for CASSQWTSSSYNEQFF.

At least ten counts were recorded for this clonotype. The chain combines TRBV12-3 or TRBV12-4 with TRBJ2-3; TRBD1 matches 10 bases. Unmatched junction bases numbered 4, after V lost 7 bases and J lost 6 bases. CDR3 length: 13 amino acids. This CDR3 is CASMGQGKDTQYF. CDR3 bases: TGTGCCAGCATGGGACAGGGGAAGGATACGCAGTATTTT.

This clonotype was counted at least ten times. V is TRBV7-8 and J is TRBJ2-7; 15 nucleotides agree with TRBD2. This CDR3 is 19 amino acids long. CDR1 SGHVS and CDR2 FQNEAQ come from the germline V gene. J gave up 4 bases and V 5 bases, and 15 bases lay outside the gene matches. The CDR3 DNA reads as TGTGCCAGCAGCCCGGGACTAGCGGGGGGACTCTATCCAGGATACGAGCAGTACTTC. As protein: CASSPGLAGGLYPGYEQYF.

This clonotype showed up many times. This chain uses TRBV20-1 with TRBJ1-4; 7 bases fit TRBD1. CDR1 is DFQATT, CDR2 SNEGSKA, per germline (reference sequence). V lost 5 bases, J lost 3 bases, and 12 bases stayed unmatched. This CDR3 has 16 amino acids. This CDR3 is CSAANRGSGANEKLFF. CDR3 coding DNA: TGCAGTGCTGCCAACAGGGGATCGGGGGCTAATGAAAAACTGTTTTTT.

V gene TRBV11-2 combines with J gene TRBJ1-5; D is perhaps TRBD1 (5 bases). The ends were cut back, 5 bases at V and 3 bases at J, with 14 bases in the middle. Per germline, CDR1 SGHAT and CDR2 FQNNGV. CDR3 length: 15 residues. CDR3 bases: TGTGCCAGCAGCGCCCTCGGGGGATCCAATCAGCCCCAGCATTTT. Translated: CASSALGGSNQPQHF.

This clonotype was counted ten times or more. CDR3 sequence reads: CASSLRTLNSPLHF. The DNA of the CDR3 is TGCGCCAGCAGCCTACGGACACTTAATTCACCCCTCCACTTT. The J gene is TRBJ1-6, the V gene TRBV5-1; maybe TRBD1 (5 bases). Germline V gene lookup returns CDR1 SGHRS and CDR2 YFSETQ. Between the trimmed V and J ends, which lost 4 bases and 6 bases, there was a span of 11 bases. The CDR3 spans 14 residues.

In this sample, this clonotype turned up many times. The gene calls are TRBV5-1 and TRBJ2-7, with 7 positions matching TRBD2. The CDR3 length is 13 residues. Germline trimming cut 5 bases from V and 2 bases from J; bases unmatched to any gene: 4. Per the germline V gene, CDR1 is SGHRS and CDR2 is YFSETQ. DNA of the CDR3: TGCGCCAGCAGTCCTAGCGGCACCTACGAGCAGTACTTC. This gives the protein CASSPSGTYEQYF.

On this clonotype: A much larger clone differs from this one at a single base, so this may be a read error. This chain connects TRBV20-1 to TRBJ2-1; the D call may be TRBD1 or TRBD2 (6 bases each). Trimming took 0 bases from V and 5 from J, leaving 20 bases between them. The germline V gene has CDR1 DFQATT and CDR2 SNEGSKA (reference sequence). The length of the CDR3 is 17 residues. In DNA form, the CDR3 reads TGCAGTGCTAGAGATTGTGGAGGGTATGGGGGCAACAATGAGCAGTTCTTC. Translation: CSARDCGGYGGNNEQFF.

This clonotype was seen at least ten times. The rearrangement links TRBV5-1 to TRBJ2-1, with 9 nucleotides matching TRBD1. The junction had 6 bases not matched to a gene; V was cut back by 3 bases and J by 8 bases. CDR3 size: 14 residues. The germline CDR1 and CDR2 sequences are SGHRS and YFSETQ. The CDR3 loop is CASSSWTGEDEQFF. CDR3 bases: TGCGCCAGCAGCTCCTGGACAGGGGAGGATGAGCAGTTCTTC.

In this sample, this clonotype turned up many times. This rearrangement joins TRBV28 to TRBJ1-1, with 9 nucleotides matching TRBD1. Germline lookup yields CDR1 MDHEN and CDR2 SYDVKM. The CDR3 is 15 residues long. Losses at the gene ends were 7 bases for V and 3 bases for J; bases not matched to a gene: 9. The CDR3 region is CASNTLGQGDTEAFF. Written as DNA, the CDR3 is TGTGCCAGCAATACCTTGGGACAGGGTGACACTGAAGCTTTCTTT.

This clonotype was detected many times. CDR3 loop: CASSGQGGNTEAFF. The CDR3 DNA sequence: TGCGCCAGCAGCGGACAGGGGGGGAACACTGAAGCTTTCTTT. V gene TRBV5-1 combines with J gene TRBJ1-1; 10 bases are a match to TRBD1. Germline CDR1 and CDR2: SGHRS and YFSETQ. The J segment lost 1 base and the V segment lost 4 bases, leaving 1 base of the junction unmatched. The CDR3 has 14 amino acids.

The sample holds many counts of this clonotype. CDR3 sequence: CASSYSTATANTEAFF. For the CDR3, the DNA is TGTGCCAGCAGTTACTCGACCGCAACAGCGAACACTGAAGCTTTCTTT. The V gene is TRBV6-5, the J gene TRBJ1-1; D not resolved. Trimming pared 0 bases from V and 1 base from J, leaving 12 bases between. CDR3 length: 16 residues. CDR1 is MNHEY, CDR2 SVGAGI, per germline.